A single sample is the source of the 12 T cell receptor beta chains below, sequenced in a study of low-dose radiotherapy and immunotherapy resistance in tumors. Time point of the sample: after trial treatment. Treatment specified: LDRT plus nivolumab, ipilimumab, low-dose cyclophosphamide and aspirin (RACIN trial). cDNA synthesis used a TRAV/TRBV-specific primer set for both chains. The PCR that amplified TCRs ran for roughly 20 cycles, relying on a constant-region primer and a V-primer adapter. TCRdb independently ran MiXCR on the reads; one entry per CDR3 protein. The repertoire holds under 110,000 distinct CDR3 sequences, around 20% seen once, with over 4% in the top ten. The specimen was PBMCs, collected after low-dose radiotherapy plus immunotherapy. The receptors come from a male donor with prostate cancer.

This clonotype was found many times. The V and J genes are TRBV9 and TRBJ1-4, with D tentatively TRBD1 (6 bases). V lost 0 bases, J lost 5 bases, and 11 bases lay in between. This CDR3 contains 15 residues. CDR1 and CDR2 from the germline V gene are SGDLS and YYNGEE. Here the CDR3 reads CASSVGGRRNEKLFF. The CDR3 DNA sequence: TGTGCCAGCAGCGTAGGGGGGCGGCGAAATGAAAAACTGTTTTTT.

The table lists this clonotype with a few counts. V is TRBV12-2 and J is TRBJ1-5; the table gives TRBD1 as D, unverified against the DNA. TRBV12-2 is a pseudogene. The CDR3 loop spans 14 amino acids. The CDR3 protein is CASLLLTGNQPQHF. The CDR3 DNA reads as TGTGCAAGTCTCCTCCTCACGGGAAATCAGCCCCAGCATTTT.

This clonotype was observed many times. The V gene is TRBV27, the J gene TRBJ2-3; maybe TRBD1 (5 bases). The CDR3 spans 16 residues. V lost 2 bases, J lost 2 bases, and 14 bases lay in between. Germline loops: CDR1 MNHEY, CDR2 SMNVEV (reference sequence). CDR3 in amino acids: CASSLGIGVSTDTQYF. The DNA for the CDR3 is TGTGCCAGCAGTTTAGGAATAGGGGTTTCCACAGATACGCAGTATTTT.

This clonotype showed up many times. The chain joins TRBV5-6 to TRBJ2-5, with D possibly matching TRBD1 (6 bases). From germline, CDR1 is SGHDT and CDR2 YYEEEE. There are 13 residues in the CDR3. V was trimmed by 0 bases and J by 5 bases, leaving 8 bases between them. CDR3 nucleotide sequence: TGTGCCAGCAGCTTGGAAAGGGGGGAGACCCAGTACTTC. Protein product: CASSLERGETQYF. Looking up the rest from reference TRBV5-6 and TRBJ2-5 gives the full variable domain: DAGVTQSPTHLIKTRGQQVTLRCSPKSGHDTVSWYQQALGQGPQFIFQYYEEEERQRGNFPDRFSGHQFPNYSSELNVNALLLGDSALYLCASSLERGETQYFGPGTRLLVL.

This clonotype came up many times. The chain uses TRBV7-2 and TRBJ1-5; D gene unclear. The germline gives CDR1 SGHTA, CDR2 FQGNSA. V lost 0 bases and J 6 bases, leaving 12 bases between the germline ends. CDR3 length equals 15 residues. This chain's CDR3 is CASSLAGQVRQPQHF. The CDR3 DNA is TGTGCCAGCAGCTTAGCCGGGCAGGTTCGTCAGCCCCAGCATTTT.

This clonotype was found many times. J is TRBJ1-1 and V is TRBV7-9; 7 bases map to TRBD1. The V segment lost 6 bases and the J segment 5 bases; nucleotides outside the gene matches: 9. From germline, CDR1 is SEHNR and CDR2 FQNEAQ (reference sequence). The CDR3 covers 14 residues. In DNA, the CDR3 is TGTGCCAGCAGACATATAGGGGGCTCGACTGAAGCTTTCTTT. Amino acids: CASRHIGGSTEAFF.

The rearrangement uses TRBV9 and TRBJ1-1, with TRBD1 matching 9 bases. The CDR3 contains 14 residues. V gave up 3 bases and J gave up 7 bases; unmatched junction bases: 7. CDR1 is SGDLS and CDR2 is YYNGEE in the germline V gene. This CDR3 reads CASSARDRAFEAFF. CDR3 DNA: TGTGCCAGCAGCGCCCGGGACAGGGCATTTGAAGCTTTCTTT.

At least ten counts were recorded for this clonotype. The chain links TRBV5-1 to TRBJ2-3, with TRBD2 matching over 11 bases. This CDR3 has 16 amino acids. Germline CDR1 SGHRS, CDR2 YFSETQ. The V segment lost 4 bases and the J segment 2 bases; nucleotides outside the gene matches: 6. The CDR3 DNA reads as TGCGCCAGCAGCGACGCTAGCGGGGGGATCACAGATACGCAGTATTTT. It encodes CASSDASGGITDTQYF.

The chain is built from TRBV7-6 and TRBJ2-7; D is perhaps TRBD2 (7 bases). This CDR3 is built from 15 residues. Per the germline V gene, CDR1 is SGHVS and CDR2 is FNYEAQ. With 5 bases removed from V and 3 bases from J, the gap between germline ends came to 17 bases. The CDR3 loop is CASSPLLGGRYEQYF. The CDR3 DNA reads TGTGCCAGCAGCCCCCTCCTGGGGGGGCGCTACGAGCAGTACTTC.

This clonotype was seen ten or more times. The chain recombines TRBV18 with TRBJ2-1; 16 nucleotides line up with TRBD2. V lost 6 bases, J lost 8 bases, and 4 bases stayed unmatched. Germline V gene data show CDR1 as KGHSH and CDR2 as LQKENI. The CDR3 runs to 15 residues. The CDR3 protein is CASSGTSGGAHEQFF. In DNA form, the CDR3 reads TGTGCCAGCTCCGGGACTAGCGGGGGGGCTCATGAGCAGTTCTTC.

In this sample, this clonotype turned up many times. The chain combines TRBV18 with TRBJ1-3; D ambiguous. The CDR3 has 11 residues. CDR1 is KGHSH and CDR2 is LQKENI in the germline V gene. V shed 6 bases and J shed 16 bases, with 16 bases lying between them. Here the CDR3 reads CASSLFDEVYF. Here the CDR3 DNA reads TGTGCCAGCTCGCTATTCGACGAGGTCTATTTT.

The CDR3 bases are TGCAGCGTTTTGCCGGGACAGGGATACAATGAGCAGTTCTTC. Translation gives CSVLPGQGYNEQFF. The gene calls are TRBV29-1 and TRBJ2-1; the match to TRBD1 covers 9 bases. V gave up 5 bases and J gave up 4 bases; unmatched junction bases: 6. The CDR3 length is 14 residues. Looked up from germline, CDR1 is SQVTM and CDR2 is ANQGSEA.